Listed here are 6 T cell receptor beta chains from one sample, sequenced in a study of T cells in Graves' hyperthyroidism and ophthalmopathy. RNA transcripts yielded amplified TCR beta CDR3 regions. The TCR CDR3 was amplified in a first-round RT-PCR using the HTBI primer set. TCRdb ran MiXCR on the multiplex PCR reads and lists one entry per CDR3 protein. The data contain about 560,000 distinct CDR3 sequences, 46% of them singletons. The sample consisted of peripheral blood or thyroid tissue (not recorded which). These receptors were taken from a woman under 30 with Graves' hyperthyroidism.

This sequence joins TRBV19 and TRBJ1-4; D gene ambiguous. CDR3 length: 13 amino acids. The V gene's germline CDR1 is LNHDA and CDR2 SQIVND (reference sequence). The V end lost 5 bases, the J end lost 11 bases, and 15 bases lay between the germline ends. CDR3 in DNA: TGTGCCAGTAGTTTAGGAATTGAGGATAAACTGTTTTTT. Protein product: CASSLGIEDKLFF. Full variable domain (missing parts from reference TRBV19 and TRBJ1-4): DGGITQSPKYLFRKEGQNVTLSCEQNLNHDAMYWYRQDPGQGLRLIYYSQIVNDFQKGDIAEGYSVSREKKESFPLTVTSAQKNPTAFYLCASSLGIEDKLFFGSGTQLSVL.

This clonotype was counted only a few times. The chain couples TRBV19 to TRBJ1-5, with 9 nucleotides matching TRBD1. The CDR3 loop spans 15 amino acids. Per germline, CDR1 LNHDA and CDR2 SQIVND (reference sequence). The J segment lost 2 bases and the V segment lost 7 bases, leaving 6 bases of the junction unmatched. This CDR3 is CASTPGQGGNQPQHF. DNA of the CDR3: TGTGCCAGTACCCCGGGACAGGGTGGCAATCAGCCCCAGCATTTT. Looking up the rest from reference TRBV19 and TRBJ1-5 gives the full variable domain: DGGITQSPKYLFRKEGQNVTLSCEQNLNHDAMYWYRQDPGQGLRLIYYSQIVNDFQKGDIAEGYSVSREKKESFPLTVTSAQKNPTAFYLCASTPGQGGNQPQHFGDGTRLSIL.

The chain combines TRBV29-1 with TRBJ2-7; 12 positions match TRBD2. This CDR3 has 11 residues. Germline values: CDR1 SQVTM, CDR2 ANQGSEA. V was pared by 4 bases and J by 12 bases, with 4 bases of the junction left unmatched. The CDR3 spells CSVVTSGSRYF. DNA of the CDR3: TGCAGCGTTGTGACTAGCGGGAGTCGGTACTTC.

The V and J genes are TRBV7-8 and TRBJ1-6; the match to TRBD1 covers 7 bases. Trimming at V came to 2 bases and at J to 4 bases, leaving 8 bases not matched to a gene. The CDR3 loop spans 17 amino acids. Germline CDR1 reads SGHVS; CDR2 reads FQNEAQ. The CDR3 coding sequence is TGTGCCAGCAGCTTAAGCGAGGGACAGATGTATAATTCACCCCTCCACTTT. Translated, it gives CASSLSEGQMYNSPLHF. Using reference TRBV7-8 and TRBJ1-6 for the parts outside the CDR3, the full variable domain is GAGVSQSPRYKVAKRGQDVALRCDPISGHVSLFWYQQALGQGPEFLTYFQNEAQLDKSGLPSDRFFAERPEGSVSTLKIQRTQQEDSAVYLCASSLSEGQMYNSPLHFGNGTRLTVT.

This chain's CDR3 is CAISEGASYEQYF. CDR3 coding DNA: TGTGCCATCAGTGAGGGGGCGTCCTACGAGCAGTACTTC. The chain has TRBV10-3 and TRBJ2-7, with a tentative D call TRBD1 (5 bases). CDR1 and CDR2 (germline): ENHRY, SYGVKD. The CDR3 length is 13 residues. V was cut by 2 bases and J by 1 base, with 6 bases left in between.

The chain recombines TRBV7-9 with TRBJ1-2; 11 nucleotides match TRBD1. CDR1 is SEHNR, CDR2 FQNEAQ, per germline (reference sequence). The CDR3 spans 15 residues. V was pared by 6 bases and J by 7 bases, with 10 bases of the junction left unmatched. The CDR3 reads CASSRTGGFGVGYTF. Here the CDR3 DNA reads TGTGCCAGCAGTAGGACAGGGGGCTTTGGGGTTGGCTACACCTTC.